Below, 14 T cell receptor beta chains from the same sample are listed, as sequenced in a study of T cell responses to AZD1222 COVID-19 vaccine. The assay was immunoSEQ multiplex PCR, and TCRdb's table has in-frame clones only and misses some. Counted here are 100,000 to 120,000 clones, 94% occurring once; the ten biggest clones make up 2.9%. This specimen consisted of peripheral blood, obtained 28 days after the second AZD1222 dose. Receptors were obtained from an adult who received the AZD1222 COVID-19 vaccine.

The rearrangement uses TRBV28 and TRBJ1-3; the match to TRBD1 covers 12 bases. Losses at the gene ends were 5 bases for V and 8 bases for J; bases not matched to a gene: 16. The CDR3 is made up of 18 amino acids. CDR1 and CDR2 (germline): MDHEN, SYDVKM. CDR3 loop: CASSAPGTGGKSPYTIYF. The CDR3 region has the DNA TGTGCCAGCAGTGCCCCCGGGACAGGGGGCAAATCCCCTTACACCATATATTTT.

This chain joins TRBV5-1 and TRBJ1-5; TRBD1 matches at 7 bases. Germline lookup yields CDR1 SGHRS and CDR2 YFSETQ. The CDR3 runs 15 residues. V lost 1 base and J lost 5; bases outside the gene matches: 6. CDR3 in DNA: TGCGCCAGCAGCTTGCTAGGGCAGGGGGATCAGCCCCAGCATTTT. The encoded protein is CASSLLGQGDQPQHF.

This chain links TRBV11-2 with TRBJ1-6; D not resolved. CDR3 length equals 14 residues. CDR1 and CDR2 from the germline V gene are SGHAT and FQNNGV. V was cut by 1 base and J by 6 bases, with 7 bases left in between. CDR3 loop: CASSLAGSNSPLHF. The CDR3 region has the DNA TGTGCCAGCAGCTTAGCCGGGAGTAATTCACCCCTCCACTTT.

The rearrangement uses TRBV3-1 (or the pseudogene TRBV3-2) and TRBJ1-2; the D is unclear. The CDR3 totals 17 residues. The ends were cut back, 0 bases at V and 8 bases at J, with 22 bases in the middle. Germline loops: CDR1 LGHDT, CDR2 YNNKEL (reference sequence). The CDR3 coding sequence is TGTGCCAGCAGCCAAGATCTTATGGCAGGCCCCCATCGAGGCTACACCTTC. Protein sequence: CASSQDLMAGPHRGYTF.

This sequence joins TRBV7-8 and TRBJ1-5, with 7 bases that match TRBD1. This CDR3 is 15 amino acids long. CDR1 and CDR2 from the germline V gene are SGHVS and FQNEAQ. With 1 base clipped from V and 4 bases from J, the junction kept 4 bases outside the gene matches. CDR3 region: CASSLGHRGNQPQHF. The CDR3 DNA reads as TGTGCCAGCAGCTTAGGGCACAGGGGTAATCAGCCCCAGCATTTT.

This chain joins TRBV28 and TRBJ1-5; 7 nucleotides line up with TRBD1. With 5 bases clipped from V and 2 bases from J, the junction kept 12 bases outside the gene matches. CDR1 MDHEN and CDR2 SYDVKM come from the germline V gene. The CDR3 totals 17 residues. The CDR3 loop reads CASSPLPQGRRNQPQHF. CDR3 DNA sequence: TGTGCCAGCAGTCCCCTGCCACAGGGGCGGCGCAATCAGCCCCAGCATTTT.

The V gene is TRBV7-2, the J gene TRBJ2-1; D is perhaps TRBD2 (5 bases). This CDR3 is built from 17 residues. CDR1 and CDR2 from the germline V gene are SGHTA and FQGNSA. Trimming pared 2 bases from V and 0 bases from J, leaving 14 bases between. CDR3 protein: CASSLYEGVGSYNEQFF. CDR3 nucleotides: TGTGCCAGCAGCTTATACGAGGGAGTAGGCTCCTACAATGAGCAGTTCTTC.

The chain recombines TRBV27 with TRBJ1-2; D uncertain. V was clipped by 2 bases and J by 1 base, with 8 bases between them. Germline V gene lookup returns CDR1 MNHEY and CDR2 SMNVEV (reference sequence). The CDR3 has 14 amino acids. CDR3 nucleotide sequence: TGTGCCAGCAGTTTACTACAGAGTAACTATGGCTACACCTTC. Translation: CASSLLQSNYGYTF.

The rearrangement links TRBV5-6 to TRBJ2-1, with 7 bases lining up with TRBD2. After removal of 4 bases from V and 12 bases from J, the junction contained 16 bases not matched to a gene. The CDR3 is 15 amino acids. Germline-derived CDR1 and CDR2 are SGHDT and YYEEEE. As DNA, the CDR3 is TGTGCCAGCAGCCTCAAGGGAGGGGCCTCCGTGGGGCAGTTCTTC. It translates to CASSLKGGASVGQFF.

The chain recombines TRBV18 with TRBJ1-1; D uncertain. The V gene's germline CDR1 is KGHSH and CDR2 LQKENI. The V end was cut by 2 bases, the J end by 0 bases, with 13 bases between. This CDR3 region has 16 residues. CDR3 coding DNA: TGTGCCAGCTCACCATCCTTGGACGCCCTGAACACTGAAGCTTTCTTT. Translation gives CASSPSLDALNTEAFF.

The rearrangement links TRBV2 to TRBJ1-5; D not certain. In germline, CDR1 is SNHLY, CDR2 FYNNEI. V was pared by 4 bases and J by 1 base, with 11 bases between. The CDR3 has 15 amino acids. The CDR3 nucleotides read TGTGCCAGCAGTGTAAACGGATTGAGCAATCAGCCCCAGCATTTT. This translates into CASSVNGLSNQPQHF. The full variable domain, with the rest looked up from reference TRBV2 and TRBJ1-5, is EPEVTQTPSHQVTQMGQEVILRCVPISNHLYFYWYRQILGQKVEFLVSFYNNEISEKSEIFDDQFSVERPDGSNFTLKIRSTKLEDSAMYFCASSVNGLSNQPQHFGDGTRLSIL.

The gene calls are TRBV19 and TRBJ2-1; D might be TRBD1 or TRBD2, each matching 5 bases. Germline V gives CDR1 LNHDA, CDR2 SQIVND (reference sequence). V lost 5 bases and J 4 bases, leaving 24 bases between the germline ends. CDR3 size: 18 residues. In nucleotides, the CDR3 is TGTGCCAGTAGTTCGTTCTCGGGGACGGCGCTCCCATACAATGAGCAGTTCTTC. Amino acid sequence: CASSSFSGTALPYNEQFF.

The rearrangement links TRBV7-9 to TRBJ1-1; tentatively, D is TRBD1 (5 bases). Germline loops: CDR1 SEHNR, CDR2 FQNEAQ (reference sequence). The CDR3 covers 15 residues. V shed 1 base and J shed 0 bases, with 9 bases lying between them. The CDR3: CASSLVGGMNTEAFF. CDR3 DNA: TGTGCCAGCAGCTTAGTTGGGGGTATGAACACTGAAGCTTTCTTT.

This rearrangement joins TRBV9 to TRBJ1-6, with 7 bases lining up with TRBD1. The germline V gene has CDR1 SGDLS and CDR2 YYNGEE. The CDR3 contains 15 residues. V shed 0 bases, J shed 5 bases, and the junction held 2 bases outside the gene matches. This chain's CDR3 is CASSVVQGNNSPLHF. Here the CDR3 DNA reads TGTGCCAGCAGCGTAGTACAGGGGAATAATTCACCCCTCCACTTT.